The rows below give T cell receptor beta chains drawn from one sample of a study of HIV-infected patients and healthy controls. TCRdb called the 5' RACE reads again in MiXCR, with one record for every CDR3 protein. The sample lists around 62,000 distinct CDR3 sequences, about 19% occurring once. Input material: CD4+ T cells from blood. Receptors were obtained from a human donor in good health. CDR3s include the opening cysteine and the closing phenylalanine or tryptophan. D genes are given only for firm matches. Not all rows give a size; the values are once, few, many and, for expanded clones, a class.

d_gene | abundance | j_gene | v_gene | CDR3nt | CDR3aa
- | - | TRBJ1-1 | TRBV19 | TGTGCCAGTAGTACCTACCCCCTGGAAGCTTTCTTT | CASSTYPLEAFF
- | - | TRBJ1-1 | TRBV19 | TGTGCCAGTAACCCATCTTGGGGGGGAACTGAAGCTTTCTTT | CASNPSWGGTEAFF
TRBD1 | - | TRBJ1-2 | TRBV5-4 | TGTGCCAGCAGGGGGACAGGGCGGCAGGACTATGGCTACACCTTC | CASRGTGRQDYGYTF
TRBD1 | few | TRBJ1-2 | TRBV29-1 | TGCAGCGATGAAGCGGGGGGGACAGCCGGATGGGGTGGCTACACCTTC | CSDEAGGTAGWGGYTF
- | - | TRBJ1-1 | TRBV20-1 | TGCAGTGCTAGAGATTTTATTGTGGGGGCTGAAGCTTTCTTT | CSARDFIVGAEAFF
- | many | TRBJ1-1 | TRBV29-1 | TGCAGCGCCGAGGGCCGGGGGGGCGGCACTGAAGCTTTCTTT | CSAEGRGGGTEAFF
TRBD2 | few | TRBJ2-3 | TRBV3-1 | TGTGCCAGCAGCCAACTAGCGGGGGGGCCTGAAGATACGCAGTATTTT | CASSQLAGGPEDTQYF
- | - | TRBJ2-5 | TRBV7-2 | TGTGCCAGCAGCTCCCGGGACCTCCAAGAGACCCAGTACTTC | CASSSRDLQETQYF
- | many | TRBJ2-1 | TRBV18 | TGTGCCAGCTCCGCCGACAGGTACAATGAGCAGTTCTTC | CASSADRYNEQFF
- | many | TRBJ2-5 | TRBV7-2 | TGTGCCAGCAGCTTCCGGGCTAGCCGCGAAGAGACCCAGTACTTC | CASSFRASREETQYF
- | many | TRBJ2-7 | TRBV18 | TGTGCCAGCTCACCTCCTCAGGGAAGCGAGCAGTACTTC | CASSPPQGSEQYF
TRBD2 | many | TRBJ2-3 | TRBV5-1 | TGCGCCAGCAGCTCCATAGCGGGGGGGCCTGGCTATACAGATACGCAGTATTTT | CASSSIAGGPGYTDTQYF
- | many | TRBJ1-2 | TRBV14 | TGTGCCAGCAGCCAAGATGTACTAGGGTATTCGGGCTACACCTTC | CASSQDVLGYSGYTF
- | few | TRBJ2-3 | TRBV7-3 | TGTGCCAGCAGCTTAGCGGCCACAGATACGCAGTATTTT | CASSLAATDTQYF
- | many | TRBJ1-1 | TRBV2 | TGTGCCAGCAGTTCAAACAGGGTGAGCACTGAAGCTTTCTTT | CASSSNRVSTEAFF
- | - | TRBJ2-7 | TRBV11-2 | TGTGCCAGCAGCTTAGCTGTGGGACACTACGAGCAGTACTTC | CASSLAVGHYEQYF
- | - | TRBJ2-1 | TRBV13 | TGTGCCAGCAGCTTAAACAGAAATGAGCAGTTCTTC | CASSLNRNEQFF
- | many | TRBJ1-1 | TRBV29-1 | TGCAGCGTCTCTCGAGTGAACACTGAAGCTTTCTTT | CSVSRVNTEAFF
TRBD2 | - | TRBJ2-4 | TRBV5-4 | TGTGCCAGCAGCTTGGAACTAGCGGGAGCCAAAAACATTCAGTACTTC | CASSLELAGAKNIQYF